The 24 T cell receptor beta chains below all came from one sample that was sequenced in a study of shared clonotypes between healthy human individuals. Produced via immunoSEQ multiplex PCR; TCRdb's table is partial and in-frame only. The sample has about 110,000 clones; approximately 70% are singletons. The sequenced sample consisted of memory CD8+ T cells sorted from blood. Subset described: CD45RO+ cells pooled with CCR7-negative TemRA cells. Source of these receptors: a woman aged 25 to 39 in good health.

The V and J genes are TRBV29-1 and TRBJ2-5; possible D gene TRBD1, 6 bases. TRBJ2-7 explains the end of the DNA better; the J call may be wrong. The CDR3 has 14 residues. Germline loops: CDR1 SQVTM, CDR2 ANQGSEA. In DNA, the CDR3 is TGCAGCGTTGAAGAGAACAGGGACTCCTACGAGCAGTACTTC. Encoded protein: CSVEENRDSYEQYF.

The CDR3 coding sequence is TGTGCCAGCAGTTACGAGGGAATAGCTTTCTTT. Protein: CASSYEGIAFF. The chain combines TRBV6-5 with TRBJ1-1; D unclear. V gave up 2 bases and J gave up 10 bases, with 8 bases separating them. Germline values: CDR1 MNHEY, CDR2 SVGAGI. The CDR3 has 11 residues.

This chain connects TRBV7-9 to TRBJ2-2, with 10 bases fitting TRBD1. With V trimmed by 7 bases and J by 6 bases, 11 bases remained unmatched. Germline V lookup: CDR1 SEHNR, CDR2 FQNEAQ (reference sequence). The CDR3 sequence is 16 residues long. Here the CDR3 reads CASTTRGTGAAGELFF. CDR3 nucleotides: TGTGCCAGCACGACCCGGGGGACAGGGGCGGCCGGGGAGCTGTTTTTT.

The chain combines TRBV11-2 with TRBJ2-5; D may be TRBD2 (6 bases). The V gene lost 5 bases and the J gene lost 3 bases, with 13 bases spanning the gap. Germline CDR1 reads SGHAT; CDR2 reads FQNNGV. This CDR3 comprises 14 residues. The CDR3 protein is CASSPSPGEETQYF. The CDR3 DNA reads TGTGCCAGCAGCCCTAGTCCGGGGGAAGAGACCCAGTACTTC.

There are many counts of this clone. The genes are TRBV10-3 and TRBJ2-6; TRBD1 aligns across 10 bases. Germline lookup yields CDR1 ENHRY and CDR2 SYGVKD. The CDR3 is made up of 15 amino acids. With 8 bases clipped from V and 0 bases from J, the junction kept 1 base outside the gene matches. CDR3 residues: CAIGQGGSGANVLTF. The CDR3 DNA reads as TGTGCCATCGGACAGGGGGGCTCTGGGGCCAACGTCCTGACTTTC.

The genes are TRBV5-1 and TRBJ2-5; the D call may be TRBD1 or TRBD2 (5 bases each). Trimming cost V 3 bases and J 5 bases, with 11 bases left between them. Per the germline V gene, CDR1 is SGHRS and CDR2 is YFSETQ. The CDR3 extends over 13 amino acids. The chain's CDR3 is CASSYQGVETQYF. In DNA form, the CDR3 reads TGCGCCAGCAGCTACCAGGGAGTTGAGACCCAGTACTTC.

The CDR3 bases are TGTGCCAGCAGTGAAGCTAGCTCCCACACAGATACGCAGTATTTT. This codes for CASSEASSHTDTQYF. The chain carries TRBV6-4 and TRBJ2-3; a possible D gene is TRBD2 (5 bases). The V and J ends lost 3 bases and 2 bases respectively, with 12 bases between them. This CDR3 contains 15 residues. From germline, CDR1 is MRHNA and CDR2 SNTAGT.

The chain employs TRBV7-9 and TRBJ2-5, with TRBD1 identical over 9 bases. The V segment lost 6 bases and the J segment 5 bases; nucleotides outside the gene matches: 13. The germline CDR1 and CDR2 sequences are SEHNR and FQNEAQ (reference sequence). This CDR3 is 16 amino acids long. The CDR3 sequence: CASRGRWDRVWETQYF. DNA of the CDR3: TGTGCCAGCAGGGGTCGATGGGACAGGGTGTGGGAGACCCAGTACTTC.

This clone was counted a few times. V usage is TRBV6-5 and J usage is TRBJ2-5; D gene unclear. Trimming stripped 5 bases from V and 2 bases from J, with 12 bases between. Per germline, CDR1 MNHEY and CDR2 SVGAGI. The CDR3 is made up of 14 amino acids. CDR3 sequence: CASSSWSEQETQYF. The CDR3 DNA reads as TGTGCCAGCAGTAGCTGGTCGGAACAAGAGACCCAGTACTTC.

The rearrangement joins TRBV28 to TRBJ1-6; D is undetermined. The CDR3 consists of 15 residues. In germline, CDR1 is MDHEN, CDR2 SYDVKM. Trimming removed 7 bases at V and 6 bases at J, with 16 bases between. CDR3 in DNA: TGTGCCAGCACCGAACGTATTTCGGGTAATTCACCCCTCCACTTT. Protein product: CASTERISGNSPLHF. Full variable domain (outside the CDR3, taken from reference TRBV28 and TRBJ1-6): DVKVTQSSRYLVKRTGEKVFLECVQDMDHENMFWYRQDPGLGLRLIYFSYDVKMKEKGDIPEGYSVSREKKERFSLILESASTNQTSMYLCASTERISGNSPLHFGNGTRLTVT.

This clone is a singleton in its sample. The rearrangement links TRBV5-5 to TRBJ2-3, with unresolved D. CDR1 and CDR2 (germline): SGHKS, YYEKEE (reference sequence). V dropped 1 base and J dropped 2 bases, with 2 bases sitting between them. The CDR3 loop spans 12 amino acids. The CDR3 reads CASSLSTDTQYF. CDR3 DNA: TGTGCCAGCAGCTTGTCCACAGATACGCAGTATTTT.

The chain couples TRBV11-3 to TRBJ1-2, with D unclear. The length of the CDR3 is 13 residues. Germline assignment: CDR1 SGHNT and CDR2 YENEEA. V shed 1 base and J shed 8 bases, with 11 bases lying between them. The CDR3, as DNA: TGTGCCAGCAGCTTAGGGAACAGCCAAGGCTACACCTTC. It specifies CASSLGNSQGYTF.

The genes are TRBV19 and TRBJ2-4; 8 bases map to TRBD2. Germline assignment: CDR1 LNHDA and CDR2 SQIVND (reference sequence). With V trimmed by 3 bases and J by 5 bases, 3 bases remained unmatched. The length of the CDR3 is 14 residues. The CDR3 bases are TGTGCCAGTAGTATCCCGGGAGGGGAAAACATTCAGTACTTC. It is translated as CASSIPGGENIQYF.

The chain recombines TRBV7-6 with TRBJ2-5; D might be TRBD1 (6 bases). The J call could be wrong; TRBJ2-7 is a better fit for the DNA end. CDR3 length: 17 residues. The germline gives CDR1 SGHVS, CDR2 FNYEAQ. The CDR3 sequence is CASSLYSRVHRDYEQYF. The CDR3 DNA reads as TGTGCCAGCAGCTTGTATAGTCGGGTTCACAGGGACTACGAGCAGTACTTC.

The gene calls are TRBV30 and TRBJ2-7; the match to TRBD2 covers 7 bases. CDR3 length equals 15 residues. CDR1 and CDR2 from the germline V gene are GTSNPN and SVGIG (reference sequence). V lost 0 bases, J lost 3 bases, and 8 bases stayed unmatched. The CDR3 coding sequence is TGTGCCTGGAGTGTTCGCGGGAGAGATCGCTACGAGCAGTACTTC. Its translation: CAWSVRGRDRYEQYF.

This clone was recorded a few times. The rearrangement uses TRBV5-4 and TRBJ1-2; perhaps TRBD1 as D (5 bases). With 5 bases removed from V and 8 bases from J, the gap between germline ends came to 13 bases. CDR3 length equals 12 residues. Germline V lookup: CDR1 SGHNT, CDR2 YYREEE (reference sequence). The chain's CDR3 is CASSRQHGGYTF. DNA for the CDR3: TGTGCCAGCAGTCGACAGCATGGGGGCTACACCTTC.

In this sample, this clone turned up many times. The chain combines TRBV4-2 with TRBJ2-3, with D perhaps TRBD2 (5 bases). Germline V lookup: CDR1 LGHNA, CDR2 YNFKEQ. With 1 base removed from V and 2 bases from J, the gap between germline ends came to 13 bases. The CDR3 runs 16 residues. CDR3 nucleotides: TGTGCCAGCAGCCAAGGGACTGAAAGCCTCACAGATACGCAGTATTTT. Translating gives CASSQGTESLTDTQYF.

The chain links TRBV25-1 to TRBJ2-7; 7 bases align to TRBD2. V was pared by 10 bases and J by 4 bases, with 10 bases of the junction left unmatched. Per germline, CDR1 MGHDK and CDR2 SYGVNS. This CDR3 has 13 residues. The CDR3 here is CATLGASGYEQYF. CDR3 sequence (DNA): TGTGCCACCCTTGGTGCTAGCGGTTACGAGCAGTACTTC.

The chain uses TRBV27 and TRBJ1-1, with 10 bases fitting TRBD1. Per the germline V gene, CDR1 is MNHEY and CDR2 is SMNVEV (reference sequence). CDR3 size: 13 residues. Trimming at V came to 5 bases and at J to 14 bases, leaving 11 bases not matched to a gene. CDR3 in amino acids: CASSATPGQGLFF. Written as DNA, the CDR3 is TGTGCCAGCAGTGCAACCCCGGGACAGGGGTTATTCTTT.

The chain uses TRBV7-9 and TRBJ2-7; D is perhaps TRBD2 (6 bases). Per the germline V gene, CDR1 is SEHNR and CDR2 is FQNEAQ (reference sequence). CDR3 length equals 14 residues. With 5 bases removed from V and 2 bases from J, the gap between germline ends came to 13 bases. CDR3 sequence reads: CASSLRDFPYEQYF. DNA of the CDR3: TGTGCCAGCAGCCTACGGGACTTCCCCTACGAGCAGTACTTC.

V gene TRBV10-3 combines with J gene TRBJ2-7, with a weak D call TRBD2 (5 bases). Germline CDR1 ENHRY, CDR2 SYGVKD. CDR3 length equals 14 residues. Trimming left V 1 base short and J 6 bases short, with 13 bases between. The CDR3 sequence is CAISEFQRYREQYF. In nucleotides, the CDR3 is TGTGCCATCAGTGAGTTTCAGCGGTACCGCGAGCAGTACTTC.

The chain uses TRBV13 and TRBJ2-7; 7 bases fit TRBD2. V was pared by 5 bases and J by 4 bases, with 5 bases of the junction left unmatched. The CDR3 is 13 amino acids. Germline CDR1 and CDR2: PRHDT and FYEKMQ (reference sequence). CDR3 sequence: CASSPERGYEQYF. CDR3 in DNA: TGTGCCAGCAGCCCCGAGCGGGGATACGAGCAGTACTTC.

This chain connects TRBV4-1 to TRBJ1-1; no definite D call. The CDR3 is 14 amino acids. V gave up 4 bases and J gave up 4 bases, with 13 bases separating them. CDR1 MGHRA and CDR2 YSYEKL come from the germline V gene. CDR3: CASSRTLWATEAFF. The CDR3 coding sequence is TGCGCCAGCAGCCGGACTCTATGGGCCACTGAAGCTTTCTTT.

The chain employs TRBV15 and TRBJ1-1; possible D gene TRBD1, 5 bases. Trimming stripped 5 bases from V and 3 bases from J, with 19 bases between. CDR3 length: 16 amino acids. CDR1 and CDR2 (germline): LNHNV, YYDKDF (reference sequence). DNA for the CDR3: TGTGCCACCAGCGTCGGGACGACTGGAGGGGACACTGAAGCTTTCTTT. It codes for CATSVGTTGGDTEAFF. Full variable domain (missing parts from reference TRBV15 and TRBJ1-1): DAMVIQNPRYQVTQFGKPVTLSCSQTLNHNVMYWYQQKSSQAPKLLFHYYDKDFNNEADTPDNFQSRRPNTSFCFLDIRSPGLGDTAMYLCATSVGTTGGDTEAFFGQGTRLTVV.